The 23 T cell receptor beta chains presented below share a single source sample, sequenced in a study of beta chain features in type 1 diabetes listed by TCRdb under 2018. Overall study results and their limits: Type 1 diabetes patients showed a moderate but significant shortening of TCRB CDR3 length in all four CD4+ subsets.

Library prep was done by the immunoSEQ multiplex PCR assay. The entire amount of isolated RNA was reverse transcribed using the High Capacity cDNA Reverse Transcription Kit, so the sequenced TCRB transcripts were expressed ones. TCRdb obtained this table from immuneACCESS and retained in-frame rearrangements with V and J assigned. These tables miss some clones; where compared with another copy, unresolved V genes account for less than half of the shortfall, and the remainder is unexplained. The sample includes nearly 700,000 clones, with 13% observed a single time. The top ten clones comprise less than 0.025% of the sample. No antigen is known for these receptors. The specimen was naive CD4+ T cells from blood. This specimen's cell subset or site label, interpreted: true naive CD4+ T cells. The receptors come from a man between 18 and 29 years old with type 1 diabetes.

The sample holds a few counts of this clone. One end of the junction fails to match germline, which may point to a read error. This sequence joins TRBV7-9 and TRBJ2-7; TRBD1 matches 7 bases. Germline V gene sequence: CDR1 SEHNR, CDR2 FQNEAQ (reference sequence). The CDR3 sequence is 14 residues long. CDR3 DNA sequence: TGTGCCAGCAGCCTAGCACAGGGGCGGCACGAGCAGTACTTC. Amino acids: CASSLAQGRHEQYF.

This chain links TRBV2 with TRBJ1-6, with a possible D match to TRBD1 (6 bases). The CDR3 covers 16 residues. Germline lookup yields CDR1 SNHLY and CDR2 FYNNEI. V was shortened by 5 bases and J by 0 bases, with 11 bases between the two germline ends. The CDR3 nucleotides are TGTGCCAGCAGTACACAGGGTAGCTCCTATAATTCACCCCTCCACTTT. Translating it yields CASSTQGSSYNSPLHF. The variable domain in full, with the rest retrieved from reference TRBV2 and TRBJ1-6, is EPEVTQTPSHQVTQMGQEVILRCVPISNHLYFYWYRQILGQKVEFLVSFYNNEISEKSEIFDDQFSVERPDGSNFTLKIRSTKLEDSAMYFCASSTQGSSYNSPLHFGNGTRLTVT.

The chain joins TRBV10-3 to TRBJ2-2; D uncertain. V lost 4 bases and J lost 0, with 9 bases in between. CDR1 ENHRY and CDR2 SYGVKD come from the germline V gene. This CDR3 has 15 amino acids. In nucleotides, the CDR3 is TGTGCCATCAGTGGTGGGCCGGCGAACACCGGGGAGCTGTTTTTT. It specifies CAISGGPANTGELFF.

A note on this clone: Other DNA sequences from this sample encode an identical CDR3 as well. The V and J genes are TRBV5-1 and TRBJ1-1; D gene uncertain. V shed 1 base and J shed 1 base, with 8 bases lying between them. Germline-derived CDR1 and CDR2 are SGHRS and YFSETQ. The length of the CDR3 is 14 residues. Here the CDR3 reads CASSLTPANTEAFF. CDR3 in DNA: TGCGCCAGCAGCTTGACACCCGCGAACACTGAAGCTTTCTTT.

This clone turned up a few times. Other nucleotide sequences from this sample produce the same CDR3. This sequence joins TRBV18 and TRBJ2-7; D gene ambiguous. Trimming stripped 3 bases from V and 3 bases from J, with 3 bases between. The germline V gene has CDR1 KGHSH and CDR2 LQKENI. The length of the CDR3 is 11 residues. CDR3 region: CASSPNYEQYF. The CDR3 DNA follows: TGTGCCAGCTCACCTAACTACGAGCAGTACTTC.

This clone was seen only once. The CDR3, as DNA: TGCGCCAGCAGCCAAGGGGACAGGGATGAAAAACTGTTTTTT. As protein: CASSQGDRDEKLFF. The rearrangement links TRBV4-1 to TRBJ1-4, with 9 nucleotides matching TRBD1. After removal of 1 base from V and 6 bases from J, the junction contained 0 bases not matched to a gene. The CDR3 runs to 14 residues. Per the germline V gene, CDR1 is MGHRA and CDR2 is YSYEKL.

This clone was seen more than once but under ten times. The chain carries TRBV19 and TRBJ2-2; D is unclear. Germline assignment: CDR1 LNHDA and CDR2 SQIVND (reference sequence). The CDR3 has 15 residues. Trimming took 2 bases from V and 6 from J, leaving 13 bases between them. The CDR3 nucleotides read TGTGCCAGTAGTATACAAGGGTCTTTACCCGGGGAGCTGTTTTTT. This translates into CASSIQGSLPGELFF.

The rearrangement uses TRBV6-1 and TRBJ2-3; 9 bases are a match to TRBD2. The J segment lost 5 bases and the V segment lost 7 bases, leaving 7 bases of the junction unmatched. The CDR3 spans 14 residues. CDR1 is MNHNS and CDR2 is SASEGT in the germline V gene. CDR3 sequence: CASIAGGPGDTQYF. In DNA, the CDR3 is TGTGCCAGCATCGCGGGGGGGCCGGGAGATACGCAGTATTTT.

The chain is built from TRBV7-9 and TRBJ2-6; D ambiguous. Trimming took off 4 bases at V and 3 bases at J, with 13 bases between the two ends. This CDR3 comprises 16 residues. The germline V gene encodes CDR1 SEHNR and CDR2 FQNEAQ (reference sequence). The CDR3 sequence is CASSWEAPYGANVLTF. The CDR3 nucleotides read TGTGCCAGCAGCTGGGAAGCCCCCTATGGGGCCAACGTCCTGACTTTC.

There are a few counts of this clone. The chain uses TRBV29-1 and TRBJ1-1; D is possibly TRBD1 (5 bases). The length of the CDR3 is 15 residues. Germline values: CDR1 SQVTM, CDR2 ANQGSEA. V lost 4 bases and J 4 bases, leaving 19 bases between the germline ends. Written as DNA, the CDR3 is TGCAGCGTTGGGTTGCAGGGAAGTGACAGCACTGAAGCTTTCTTT. As protein: CSVGLQGSDSTEAFF.

The chain joins TRBV28 to TRBJ2-2; D uncertain. The CDR3 sequence is 15 residues long. CDR1 is MDHEN and CDR2 is SYDVKM in the germline V gene. V lost 8 bases to trimming and J lost 3 bases, with 16 bases between them. CDR3 sequence reads: CASVPLVRDTGELFF. The DNA for the CDR3 is TGTGCCAGCGTTCCGTTAGTTAGGGACACCGGGGAGCTGTTTTTT.

The chain couples TRBV7-6 to TRBJ2-5; TRBD1 matches at 7 bases. Looked up from germline, CDR1 is SGHVS and CDR2 is FNYEAQ. The CDR3 spans 15 residues. With V trimmed by 4 bases and J by 0 bases, 5 bases remained unmatched. The CDR3 bases are TGTGCCAGCAGCTCCGGGACAGAGTACCAAGAGACCCAGTACTTC. This gives the protein CASSSGTEYQETQYF.

This clone has more than one count but fewer than ten. The CDR3 nucleotides are TGCGCCAGCAGCCATGACGGTAAAAACATTCAGTACTTC. Translating gives CASSHDGKNIQYF. The rearrangement joins TRBV5-1 to TRBJ2-4; no definite D call. Per the germline V gene, CDR1 is SGHRS and CDR2 is YFSETQ. V was pared by 4 bases and J by 4 bases, with 9 bases between. CDR3 length equals 13 residues.

About this clone itself: The junction and the germline gene differ at one end; a read error may be behind it. The V call is TRBV6-5, the J call TRBJ2-1, with 7 bases aligning to TRBD1. In germline, CDR1 is MNHEY, CDR2 SVGAGI. The CDR3 length is 15 residues. CDR3 region: CASSRDRTGPLLIVF. The CDR3 DNA sequence: TGTGCCAGCAGTCGAGACCGGACAGGTCCCCTGCTGATAGTCTTC.

V and J are TRBV6-6 and TRBJ2-7, with TRBD1 matching 8 bases. The CDR3 runs to 12 residues. Germline V gene data show CDR1 as MNHNY and CDR2 as SVGAGI (reference sequence). J lost 4 bases, V lost 6 bases, and 2 bases had no gene match. This CDR3 is CASRRQGYEQYF. CDR3 nucleotides: TGTGCCAGCAGACGACAGGGGTACGAGCAGTACTTC.

The chain couples TRBV6-5 to TRBJ2-7; the match to TRBD1 covers 7 bases. J gave up 7 bases and V 0 bases, and 9 bases lay outside the gene matches. This CDR3 contains 15 residues. Germline loops: CDR1 MNHEY, CDR2 SVGAGI. CDR3 in amino acids: CASSYSGTATLEQYF. DNA for the CDR3: TGTGCCAGCAGTTACTCTGGGACAGCAACGCTTGAGCAGTACTTC.

CDR3 sequence: CASSQGQAQQETQYF. The CDR3 DNA is TGCGCCAGCAGCCAAGGACAGGCCCAGCAAGAGACCCAGTACTTC. V gene TRBV5-1 combines with J gene TRBJ2-5; 7 bases line up with TRBD1. V dropped 4 bases and J dropped 2; count of bases not matched to a gene: 8. In germline, CDR1 is SGHRS, CDR2 YFSETQ. The CDR3 is 15 amino acids.

On this clone itself: At the DNA level, this CDR3 is encoded by other sequences in the same sample as well. The chain carries TRBV5-1 and TRBJ1-1; D unresolved. V shed 4 bases and J shed 0 bases, with 7 bases lying between them. CDR1 SGHRS and CDR2 YFSETQ come from the germline V gene. The CDR3 length is 13 residues. The CDR3 DNA is TGCGCCAGCAGCCCGGAATTGAACACTGAAGCTTTCTTT. Protein: CASSPELNTEAFF.

The chain joins TRBV6-5 to TRBJ2-7; weak D call: TRBD1 (5 bases). The V end lost 7 bases, the J end lost 5 bases, and 12 bases lay between the germline ends. Germline V CDR1 and CDR2: MNHEY, SVGAGI. The CDR3 length is 12 residues. The CDR3 here is CASTSRVNEQYF. DNA of the CDR3: TGTGCCAGCACGTCCAGGGTCAACGAGCAGTACTTC.

This chain connects TRBV5-1 to TRBJ2-7; D tentatively reads TRBD1 or TRBD2 (5 bases each). CDR1 and CDR2 from the germline V gene are SGHRS and YFSETQ. Trimming pared 4 bases from V and 4 bases from J, leaving 15 bases between. This CDR3 is 14 amino acids long. For the CDR3, the DNA is TGCGCCAGCAGCCAAGCTGGGACGGGGTACGAGCAGTACTTC. Translated, it gives CASSQAGTGYEQYF.

J is TRBJ2-2 and V is TRBV11-1; D is unresolved. The CDR3 runs 13 residues. Germline values: CDR1 SGHAT, CDR2 FQDESV (reference sequence). V dropped 5 bases and J dropped 7 bases, with 11 bases sitting between them. CDR3 residues: CASSLEPLGELFF. Written as DNA, the CDR3 is TGTGCCAGCAGCCTAGAGCCTCTCGGGGAGCTGTTTTTT. The complete variable domain, with remaining parts taken from reference TRBV11-1 and TRBJ2-2, reads EAEVAQSPRYKITEKSQAVAFWCDPISGHATLYWYRQILGQGPELLVQFQDESVVDDSQLPKDRFSAERLKGVDSTLKIQPAELGDSAMYLCASSLEPLGELFFGEGSRLTVL.

This clone was counted only a few times. The chain has TRBV27 and TRBJ2-1; 7 nucleotides align to TRBD2. The germline CDR1 and CDR2 sequences are MNHEY and SMNVEV (reference sequence). Trimming took 4 bases from V and 8 from J; bases not matched to a gene: 17. CDR3 length: 17 amino acids. The chain's CDR3 is CASSSPPGLRGWDEQFF. CDR3 nucleotides: TGTGCCAGCAGTTCCCCCCCCGGTTTGCGGGGGTGGGATGAGCAGTTCTTC.

V is TRBV29-1 and J is TRBJ1-2; 8 bases fit TRBD1. The V gene end was trimmed by 4 bases and the J gene end by 0 bases; junction bases not matched to a gene: 4. The CDR3 sequence is 14 residues long. Per germline, CDR1 SQVTM and CDR2 ANQGSEA. The CDR3 coding sequence is TGCAGCGTTGGGACGGGACAGGCTAACTATGGCTACACCTTC. Residues: CSVGTGQANYGYTF.